The 8 T cell receptor beta chains listed next were all sequenced from one sample in a study of blood T cells in healthy people across ages. With a J-beta primer mix and a sample-barcoded 5' primer, a second PCR ran 7 to 11 cycles. TCRdb fed the 5' RACE reads into MiXCR, producing one record per CDR3 protein. The sample has around 1,100,000 distinct CDR3 sequences; about two fifths are singletons. Sequenced sample: blood. The receptors come from a man in his late teens or twenties in good health.

This clonotype was recorded only once. This chain's CDR3 is CASSATLLGISGGANVLTF. The CDR3 DNA reads as TGTGCCAGCTCAGCCACGCTTCTGGGGATTTCTGGTGGGGCCAACGTCCTGACTTTC. This chain links TRBV18 with TRBJ2-6; unclear D gene. V lost 5 bases, J lost 3 bases, and 23 bases lay in between. Germline V CDR1 and CDR2: KGHSH, LQKENI. CDR3 size: 19 residues. The entire variable domain, with the rest obtained from reference TRBV18 and TRBJ2-6, is as follows: NAGVMQNPRHLVRRRGQEARLRCSPMKGHSHVYWYRQLPEEGLKFMVYLQKENIIDESGMPKERFSAEFPKEGPSILRIQQVVRGDSAAYFCASSATLLGISGGANVLTFGAGSRLTVL.

The chain carries TRBV30 and TRBJ1-2; no definite D call. The V and J ends lost 7 bases and 4 bases respectively, with 16 bases between them. Germline loops: CDR1 GTSNPN, CDR2 SVGIG (reference sequence). The CDR3 has 13 residues. The CDR3 sequence: CASYFGFSYGYTF. The CDR3 region has the DNA TGTGCCTCCTACTTCGGGTTTTCCTATGGCTACACCTTC.

The chain couples TRBV6-5 to TRBJ1-1; D is unclear. The V and J ends lost 5 bases and 1 base respectively, with 8 bases between them. Germline-derived CDR1 and CDR2 are MNHEY and SVGAGI. The CDR3 totals 13 residues. CDR3 DNA: TGTGCCAGCAGTCGATCGGAGAACACTGAAGCTTTCTTT. Amino acid sequence: CASSRSENTEAFF.

As DNA, the CDR3 is TGTGCCAGCAGCTTAGTCGGGGCTAACCAAGAGACCCAGTACTTC. It specifies CASSLVGANQETQYF. V is TRBV11-2 and J is TRBJ2-5; possibly TRBD1 or TRBD2 for D (5 bases each). Germline V gives CDR1 SGHAT, CDR2 FQNNGV. Trimming took off 1 base at V and 0 bases at J, with 9 bases between the two ends. The CDR3 runs to 15 residues.

This clonotype has at least ten counts. The chain links TRBV29-1 to TRBJ2-4, with D perhaps matching TRBD2 (5 bases). The CDR3 runs 14 residues. Trimming pared 4 bases from V and 1 base from J, leaving 11 bases between. The V gene's germline CDR1 is SQVTM and CDR2 ANQGSEA. CDR3 sequence: CSVVGVSAKNIQYF. The CDR3 DNA sequence: TGCAGCGTTGTGGGAGTTTCTGCCAAAAACATTCAGTACTTC.

Only a few counts were recorded for this clonotype. One junction end disagrees with the germline gene, perhaps due to a read error. In nucleotides, the CDR3 is TGTGCTAGCAGCCGCGACAGTTTCACCGGGGAGCTGTTTTTT. It encodes CASSRDSFTGELFF. This chain links TRBV7-7 with TRBJ2-2; D perhaps matches TRBD1 (5 bases). CDR1 SSHAT and CDR2 FNYEAQ come from the germline V gene (reference sequence). CDR3 length: 14 residues.

This clonotype occurred a few times. V gene TRBV5-5 combines with J gene TRBJ2-2; D call uncertain. The germline CDR1 and CDR2 sequences are SGHKS and YYEKEE (reference sequence). V dropped 4 bases and J dropped 2 bases, with 18 bases sitting between them. CDR3 length: 17 amino acids. CDR3 nucleotides: TGTGCCAGCAGCCTGGAAATCCATCCCGACAACACCGGGGAGCTGTTTTTT. This translates into CASSLEIHPDNTGELFF.

This clonotype turned up a few times. The chain carries TRBV12-3 or TRBV12-4 and TRBJ1-4; the D is unclear. The CDR3 spans 16 residues. V was shortened by 2 bases and J by 7 bases, with 17 bases between the two germline ends. The DNA for the CDR3 is TGTGCCAGCAGTTTAAGCCCCCGGGGTGAGGGTGAAAAACTGTTTTTT. Translation gives CASSLSPRGEGEKLFF.